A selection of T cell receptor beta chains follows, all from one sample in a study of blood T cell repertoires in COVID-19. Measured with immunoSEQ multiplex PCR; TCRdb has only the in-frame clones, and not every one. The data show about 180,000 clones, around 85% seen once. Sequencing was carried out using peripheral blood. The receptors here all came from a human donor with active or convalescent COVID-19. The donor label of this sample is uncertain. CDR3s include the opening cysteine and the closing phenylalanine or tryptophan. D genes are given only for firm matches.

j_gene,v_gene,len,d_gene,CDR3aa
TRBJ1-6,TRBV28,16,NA,CASSPSVVGGNSPLHF
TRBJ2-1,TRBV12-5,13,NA,CASGLFPPSWQFF
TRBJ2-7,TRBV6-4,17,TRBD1,CASSDLAGTGDTYEQYF
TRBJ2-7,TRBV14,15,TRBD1,CASSRRQGTDYEQYF
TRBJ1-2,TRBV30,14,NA,CAWSVGVPLDGYTF
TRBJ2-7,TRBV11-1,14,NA,CASSSSGQSSEQYF
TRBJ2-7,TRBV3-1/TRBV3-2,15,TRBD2,CASSQDALAGVKQYF
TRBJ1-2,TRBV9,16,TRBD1,CASSVTGTEKNYGYTF
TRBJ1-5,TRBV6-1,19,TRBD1,CASSEADGQGTIRNQPQHF
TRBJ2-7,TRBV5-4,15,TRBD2,CASSLAGSGGLDPYF
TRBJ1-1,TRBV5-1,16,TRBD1,CASSLSATGGRTEAFF
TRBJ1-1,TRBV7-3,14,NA,CASFSSPRASEAFF
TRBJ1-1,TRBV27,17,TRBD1,CASSLLGRGQGRTEAFF
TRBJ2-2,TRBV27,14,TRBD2,CASTRLAQTGELFF
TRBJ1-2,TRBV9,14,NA,CASSASGWNYGYTF
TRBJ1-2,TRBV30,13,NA,CAWSEAASYGYTF
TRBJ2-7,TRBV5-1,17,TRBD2,CASSPISGGDSSYEQYF
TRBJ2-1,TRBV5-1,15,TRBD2,CASTIAGQTYNEQFF
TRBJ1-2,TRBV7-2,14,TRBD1,CASSFGQDTVRYTF
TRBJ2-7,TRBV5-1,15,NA,CASSLAPTTGYEQYF
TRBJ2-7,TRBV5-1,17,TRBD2,CASWPHSGLAGSYEQYF
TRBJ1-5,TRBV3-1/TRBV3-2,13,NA,CASSHTRVQPQHF
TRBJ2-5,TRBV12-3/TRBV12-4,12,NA,CASTTNQETQYF
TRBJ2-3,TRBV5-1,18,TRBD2,CASSVQILAGGSTDTQYF
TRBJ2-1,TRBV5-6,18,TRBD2,CASSLGLAGGSEVYEQFF
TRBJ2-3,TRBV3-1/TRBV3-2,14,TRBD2,CASSASGVADTQYF
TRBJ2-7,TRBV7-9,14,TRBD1,CASSLETGSYEQYF
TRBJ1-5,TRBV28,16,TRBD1,CASSLTTGLRNQPQHF
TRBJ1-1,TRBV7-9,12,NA,CASKRVNTEAFF
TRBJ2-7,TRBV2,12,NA,CASTGGLYEQYF
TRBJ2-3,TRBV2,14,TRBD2,CASALAGVSDTQYF
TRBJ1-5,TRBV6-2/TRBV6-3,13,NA,CASSYSGARGWHF